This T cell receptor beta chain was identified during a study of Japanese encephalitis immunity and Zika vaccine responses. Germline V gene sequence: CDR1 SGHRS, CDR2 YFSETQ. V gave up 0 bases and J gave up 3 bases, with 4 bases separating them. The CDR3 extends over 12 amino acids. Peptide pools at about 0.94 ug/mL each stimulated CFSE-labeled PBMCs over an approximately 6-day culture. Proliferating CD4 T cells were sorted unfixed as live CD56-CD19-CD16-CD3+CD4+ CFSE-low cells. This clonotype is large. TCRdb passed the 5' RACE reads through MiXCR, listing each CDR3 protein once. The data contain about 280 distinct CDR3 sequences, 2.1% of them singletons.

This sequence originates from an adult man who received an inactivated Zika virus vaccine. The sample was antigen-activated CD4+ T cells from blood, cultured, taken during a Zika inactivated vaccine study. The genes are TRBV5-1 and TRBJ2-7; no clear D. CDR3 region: CASSLEFYEQYF. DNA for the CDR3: TGCGCCAGCAGCTTGGAGTTCTACGAGCAGTACTTC.